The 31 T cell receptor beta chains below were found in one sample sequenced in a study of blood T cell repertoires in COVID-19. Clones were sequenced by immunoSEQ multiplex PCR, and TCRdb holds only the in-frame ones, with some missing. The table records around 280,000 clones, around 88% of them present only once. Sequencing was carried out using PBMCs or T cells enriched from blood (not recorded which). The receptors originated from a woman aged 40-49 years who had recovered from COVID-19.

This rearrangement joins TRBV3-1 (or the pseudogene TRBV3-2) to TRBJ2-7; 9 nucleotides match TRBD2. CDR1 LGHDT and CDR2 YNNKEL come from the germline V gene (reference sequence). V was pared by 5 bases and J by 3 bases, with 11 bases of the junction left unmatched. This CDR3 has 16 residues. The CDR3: CASSSYPGLAFYEQYF. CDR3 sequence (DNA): TGTGCCAGCAGCTCTTACCCGGGACTAGCCTTCTACGAGCAGTACTTC.

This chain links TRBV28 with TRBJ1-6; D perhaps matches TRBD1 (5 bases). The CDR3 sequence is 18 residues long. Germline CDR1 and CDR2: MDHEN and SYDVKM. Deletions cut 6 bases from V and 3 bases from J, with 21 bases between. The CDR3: CASSSLRPQGGYNSPLHF. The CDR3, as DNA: TGTGCCAGCAGCTCCCTCCGGCCTCAGGGAGGCTATAATTCACCCCTCCACTTT. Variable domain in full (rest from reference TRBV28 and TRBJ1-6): DVKVTQSSRYLVKRTGEKVFLECVQDMDHENMFWYRQDPGLGLRLIYFSYDVKMKEKGDIPEGYSVSREKKERFSLILESASTNQTSMYLCASSSLRPQGGYNSPLHFGNGTRLTVT.

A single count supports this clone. CDR3 nucleotide sequence: TGCAGCGTCGTCCGTGGGGGCCCCGGGGAGCTGTTTTTT. It is translated as CSVVRGGPGELFF. This sequence joins TRBV29-1 and TRBJ2-2; D may be TRBD1 (6 bases). The V end lost 6 bases, the J end lost 6 bases, and 14 bases lay between the germline ends. Germline assignment: CDR1 SQVTM and CDR2 ANQGSEA. The CDR3 has 13 amino acids.

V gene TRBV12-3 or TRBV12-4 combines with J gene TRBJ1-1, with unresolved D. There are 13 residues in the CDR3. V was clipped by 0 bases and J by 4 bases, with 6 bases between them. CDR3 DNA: TGTGCCAGCAGTTTAGCTGAGGGCACTGAAGCTTTCTTT. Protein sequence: CASSLAEGTEAFF.

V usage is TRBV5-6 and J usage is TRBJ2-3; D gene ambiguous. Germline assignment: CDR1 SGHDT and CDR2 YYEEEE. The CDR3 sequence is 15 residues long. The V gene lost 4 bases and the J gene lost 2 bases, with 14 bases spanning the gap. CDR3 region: CASSVRVPNTDTQYF. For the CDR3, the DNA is TGTGCCAGCAGCGTCCGGGTTCCTAACACAGATACGCAGTATTTT.

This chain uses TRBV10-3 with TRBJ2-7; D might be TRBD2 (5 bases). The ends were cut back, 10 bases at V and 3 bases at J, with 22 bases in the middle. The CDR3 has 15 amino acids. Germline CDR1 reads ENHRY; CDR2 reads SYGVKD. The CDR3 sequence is CATEPWTATSYEQYF. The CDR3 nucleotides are TGTGCCACCGAACCGTGGACTGCCACAAGCTACGAGCAGTACTTC.

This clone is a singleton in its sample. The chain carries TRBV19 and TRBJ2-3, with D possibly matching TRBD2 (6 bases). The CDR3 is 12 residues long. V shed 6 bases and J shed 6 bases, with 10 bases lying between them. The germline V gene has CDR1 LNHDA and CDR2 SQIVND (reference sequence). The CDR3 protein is CASSVSGDTQYF. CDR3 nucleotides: TGTGCCAGTAGCGTCAGCGGGGATACGCAGTATTTT.

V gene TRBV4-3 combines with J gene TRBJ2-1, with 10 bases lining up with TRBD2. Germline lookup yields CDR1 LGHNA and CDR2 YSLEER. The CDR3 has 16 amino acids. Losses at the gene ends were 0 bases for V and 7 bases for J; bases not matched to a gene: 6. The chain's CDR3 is CASSQDGSSGRNEQFF. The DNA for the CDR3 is TGCGCCAGCAGCCAAGATGGGTCTAGCGGGAGAAATGAGCAGTTCTTC.

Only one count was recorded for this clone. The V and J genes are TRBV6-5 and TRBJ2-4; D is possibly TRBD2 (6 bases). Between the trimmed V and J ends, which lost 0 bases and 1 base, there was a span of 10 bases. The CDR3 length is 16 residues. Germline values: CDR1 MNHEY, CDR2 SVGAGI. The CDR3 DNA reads TGTGCCAGCAGTTACTCCCGGGCGGGGGCCAAAAACATTCAGTACTTC. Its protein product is CASSYSRAGAKNIQYF.

CDR3 sequence reads: CASSLAGLNTEAFF. The CDR3 nucleotides read TGTGCCAGTAGTTTGGCAGGGCTGAACACTGAAGCTTTCTTT. The rearrangement joins TRBV19 to TRBJ1-1, with TRBD1 as a possible D gene (5 bases). This CDR3 contains 14 residues. Germline V gene sequence: CDR1 LNHDA, CDR2 SQIVND (reference sequence). V gave up 5 bases and J gave up 0 bases, with 10 bases separating them. Using reference TRBV19 and TRBJ1-1 for the parts outside the CDR3, the full variable domain is DGGITQSPKYLFRKEGQNVTLSCEQNLNHDAMYWYRQDPGQGLRLIYYSQIVNDFQKGDIAEGYSVSREKKESFPLTVTSAQKNPTAFYLCASSLAGLNTEAFFGQGTRLTVV.

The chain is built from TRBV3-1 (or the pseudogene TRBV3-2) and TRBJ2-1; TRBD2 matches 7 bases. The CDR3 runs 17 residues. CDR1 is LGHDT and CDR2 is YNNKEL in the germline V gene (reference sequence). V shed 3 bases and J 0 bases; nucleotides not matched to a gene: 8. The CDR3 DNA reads TGTGCCAGCAGCCAGGTCACTAGCGCACCCTCCTACAATGAGCAGTTCTTC. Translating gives CASSQVTSAPSYNEQFF.

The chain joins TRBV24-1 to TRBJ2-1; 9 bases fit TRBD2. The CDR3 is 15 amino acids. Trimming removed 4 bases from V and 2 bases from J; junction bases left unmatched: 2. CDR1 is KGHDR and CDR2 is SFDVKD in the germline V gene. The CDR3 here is CATSETSGPYNEQFF. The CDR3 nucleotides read TGTGCCACCAGTGAAACTAGCGGGCCCTACAATGAGCAGTTCTTC.

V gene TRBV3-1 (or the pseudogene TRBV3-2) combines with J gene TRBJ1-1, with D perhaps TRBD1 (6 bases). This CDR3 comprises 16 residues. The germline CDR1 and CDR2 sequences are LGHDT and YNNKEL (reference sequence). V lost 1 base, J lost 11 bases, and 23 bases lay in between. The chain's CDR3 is CASSQAGTSGRRRAFF. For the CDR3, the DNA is TGTGCCAGCAGCCAAGCCGGGACATCCGGCCGGCGGAGGGCTTTCTTT.

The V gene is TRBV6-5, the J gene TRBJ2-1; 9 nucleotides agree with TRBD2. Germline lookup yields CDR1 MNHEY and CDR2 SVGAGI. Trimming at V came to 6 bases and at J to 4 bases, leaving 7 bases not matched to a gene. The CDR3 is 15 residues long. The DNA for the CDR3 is TGTGCCAGCAGGAGGTCTACTAGCGGGTACAATGAGCAGTTCTTC. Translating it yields CASRRSTSGYNEQFF.

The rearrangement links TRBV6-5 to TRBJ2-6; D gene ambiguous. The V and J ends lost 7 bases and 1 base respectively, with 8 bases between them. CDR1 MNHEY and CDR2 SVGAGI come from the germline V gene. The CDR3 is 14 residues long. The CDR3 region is CASMHLSGANVLTF. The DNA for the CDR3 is TGTGCCAGCATGCACCTATCTGGGGCCAACGTCCTGACTTTC.

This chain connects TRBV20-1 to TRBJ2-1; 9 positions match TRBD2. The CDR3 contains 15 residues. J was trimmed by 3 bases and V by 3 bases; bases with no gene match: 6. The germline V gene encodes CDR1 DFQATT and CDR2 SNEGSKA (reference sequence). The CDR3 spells CSASSGRANYNEQFF. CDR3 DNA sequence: TGCAGTGCTAGTAGCGGGAGAGCTAACTACAATGAGCAGTTCTTC.

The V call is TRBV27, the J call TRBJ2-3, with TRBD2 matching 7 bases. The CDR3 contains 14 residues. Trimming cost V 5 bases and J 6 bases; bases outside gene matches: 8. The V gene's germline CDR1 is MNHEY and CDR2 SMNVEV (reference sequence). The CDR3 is CASSRTRLSDTQYF. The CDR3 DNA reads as TGTGCCAGCAGTAGGACTAGACTTTCGGATACGCAGTATTTT.

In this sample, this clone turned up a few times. CDR3 region: CASSRAYRSTDTQYF. DNA of the CDR3: TGTGCCAGCAGCCGGGCCTACAGGAGCACAGATACGCAGTATTTT. The V gene is TRBV7-2, the J gene TRBJ2-3; TRBD1 is a possible D gene (5 bases). The germline gives CDR1 SGHTA, CDR2 FQGNSA. V lost 5 bases and J 0 bases, leaving 12 bases between the germline ends. The CDR3 totals 15 residues. The complete variable domain, with remaining parts taken from reference TRBV7-2 and TRBJ2-3, reads GAGVSQSPSNKVTEKGKDVELRCDPISGHTALYWYRQSLGQGLEFLIYFQGNSAPDKSGLPSDRFSAERTGGSVSTLTIQRTQQEDSAVYLCASSRAYRSTDTQYFGPGTRLTVL.

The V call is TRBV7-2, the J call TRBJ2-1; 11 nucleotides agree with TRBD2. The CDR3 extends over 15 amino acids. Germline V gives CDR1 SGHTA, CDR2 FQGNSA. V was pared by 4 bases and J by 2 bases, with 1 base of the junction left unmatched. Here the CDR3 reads CASSSTSGTYNEQFF. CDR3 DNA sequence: TGTGCCAGCAGCTCGACTAGCGGGACCTACAATGAGCAGTTCTTC.

CDR3 in amino acids: CSVDSYGTGRGYTF. The CDR3, as DNA: TGCAGCGTTGATTCCTACGGGACAGGGAGAGGCTACACCTTC. The chain combines TRBV29-1 with TRBJ1-2, with TRBD1 matching over 9 bases. Germline CDR1 and CDR2: SQVTM and ANQGSEA. The CDR3 contains 14 residues. V dropped 3 bases and J dropped 8; count of bases not matched to a gene: 10.

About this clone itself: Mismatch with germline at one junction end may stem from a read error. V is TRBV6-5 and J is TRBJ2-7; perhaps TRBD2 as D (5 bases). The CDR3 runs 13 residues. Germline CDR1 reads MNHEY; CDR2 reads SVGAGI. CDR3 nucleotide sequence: TGTGCCAGCAGGGAGGACCACATTGCGACCGCTCTCTTC. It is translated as CASREDHIATALF.

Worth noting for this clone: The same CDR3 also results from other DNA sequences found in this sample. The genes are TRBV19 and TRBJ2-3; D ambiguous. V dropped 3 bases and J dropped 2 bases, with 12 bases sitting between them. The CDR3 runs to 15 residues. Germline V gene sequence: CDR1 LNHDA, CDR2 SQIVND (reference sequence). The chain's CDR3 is CASSIGRGYTDTQYF. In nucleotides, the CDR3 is TGTGCCAGTAGTATTGGAAGAGGATACACAGATACGCAGTATTTT.

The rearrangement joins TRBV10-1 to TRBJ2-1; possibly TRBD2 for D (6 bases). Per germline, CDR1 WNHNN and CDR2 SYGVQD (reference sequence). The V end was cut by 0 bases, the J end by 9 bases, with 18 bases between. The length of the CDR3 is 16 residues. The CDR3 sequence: CASSESPLARRSEQFF. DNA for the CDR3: TGCGCCAGCAGTGAGTCCCCGCTAGCGCGTCGAAGTGAGCAGTTCTTC.

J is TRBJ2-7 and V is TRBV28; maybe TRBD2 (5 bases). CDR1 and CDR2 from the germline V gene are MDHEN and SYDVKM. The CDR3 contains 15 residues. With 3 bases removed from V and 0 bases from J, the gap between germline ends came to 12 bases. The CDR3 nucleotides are TGTGCCAGCAGTTTGGGTCCGGGGAGCTCCTACGAGCAGTACTTC. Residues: CASSLGPGSSYEQYF.

The CDR3: CASSYGTSGTYEQYF. The CDR3 DNA sequence: TGTGCCAGCAGTTATGGGACTAGCGGAACCTACGAGCAGTACTTC. The chain links TRBV6-5 to TRBJ2-7, with TRBD2 identical over 11 bases. CDR1 is MNHEY and CDR2 is SVGAGI in the germline V gene. V was clipped by 3 bases and J by 2 bases; unmatched bases: 3. The length of the CDR3 is 15 residues.

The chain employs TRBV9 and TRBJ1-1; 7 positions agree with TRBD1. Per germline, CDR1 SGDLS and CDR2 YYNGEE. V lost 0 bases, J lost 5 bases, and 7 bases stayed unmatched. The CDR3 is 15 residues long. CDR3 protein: CASSVVRGRETEAFF. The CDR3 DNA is TGTGCCAGCAGCGTAGTTAGGGGGCGGGAAACTGAAGCTTTCTTT.

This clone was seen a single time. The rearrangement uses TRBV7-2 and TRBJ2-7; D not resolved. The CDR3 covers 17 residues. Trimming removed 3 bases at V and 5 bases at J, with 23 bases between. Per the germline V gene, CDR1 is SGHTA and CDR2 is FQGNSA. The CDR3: CASSFVGPSQVQNEQYF. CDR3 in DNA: TGTGCCAGCAGCTTCGTAGGCCCGTCCCAGGTTCAGAACGAGCAGTACTTC.

CDR3 in DNA: TGTGCCAGTAGTCCATGGACCTTGGAGGGGGAGACCCAGTACTTC. Its translation is CASSPWTLEGETQYF. This chain joins TRBV19 and TRBJ2-5; D possibly corresponds to TRBD2 (6 bases). Per the germline V gene, CDR1 is LNHDA and CDR2 is SQIVND (reference sequence). The V end was cut by 5 bases, the J end by 5 bases, with 18 bases between. The length of the CDR3 is 15 residues.

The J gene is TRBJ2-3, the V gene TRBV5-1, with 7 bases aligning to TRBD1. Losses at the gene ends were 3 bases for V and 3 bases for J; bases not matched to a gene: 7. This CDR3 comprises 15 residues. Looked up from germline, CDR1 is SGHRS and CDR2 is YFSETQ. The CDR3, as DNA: TGCGCCAGCAGCTCCCGGGACAGTACTACAGATACGCAGTATTTT. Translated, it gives CASSSRDSTTDTQYF.

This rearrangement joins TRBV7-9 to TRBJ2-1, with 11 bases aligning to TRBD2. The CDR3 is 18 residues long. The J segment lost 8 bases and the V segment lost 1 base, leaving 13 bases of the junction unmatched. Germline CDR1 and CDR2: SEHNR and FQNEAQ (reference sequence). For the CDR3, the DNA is TGTGCCAGCAGCTTAGTTCCCCTTAGCGGGAGGGCCTGGGATGAGCAGTTCTTC. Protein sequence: CASSLVPLSGRAWDEQFF.

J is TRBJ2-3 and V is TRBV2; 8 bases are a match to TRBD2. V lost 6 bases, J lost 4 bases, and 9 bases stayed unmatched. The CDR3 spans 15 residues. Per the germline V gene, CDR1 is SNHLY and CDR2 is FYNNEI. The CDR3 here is CASRADSGKPDTQYF. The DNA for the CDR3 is TGTGCCAGCAGAGCAGATAGCGGGAAGCCAGATACGCAGTATTTT.